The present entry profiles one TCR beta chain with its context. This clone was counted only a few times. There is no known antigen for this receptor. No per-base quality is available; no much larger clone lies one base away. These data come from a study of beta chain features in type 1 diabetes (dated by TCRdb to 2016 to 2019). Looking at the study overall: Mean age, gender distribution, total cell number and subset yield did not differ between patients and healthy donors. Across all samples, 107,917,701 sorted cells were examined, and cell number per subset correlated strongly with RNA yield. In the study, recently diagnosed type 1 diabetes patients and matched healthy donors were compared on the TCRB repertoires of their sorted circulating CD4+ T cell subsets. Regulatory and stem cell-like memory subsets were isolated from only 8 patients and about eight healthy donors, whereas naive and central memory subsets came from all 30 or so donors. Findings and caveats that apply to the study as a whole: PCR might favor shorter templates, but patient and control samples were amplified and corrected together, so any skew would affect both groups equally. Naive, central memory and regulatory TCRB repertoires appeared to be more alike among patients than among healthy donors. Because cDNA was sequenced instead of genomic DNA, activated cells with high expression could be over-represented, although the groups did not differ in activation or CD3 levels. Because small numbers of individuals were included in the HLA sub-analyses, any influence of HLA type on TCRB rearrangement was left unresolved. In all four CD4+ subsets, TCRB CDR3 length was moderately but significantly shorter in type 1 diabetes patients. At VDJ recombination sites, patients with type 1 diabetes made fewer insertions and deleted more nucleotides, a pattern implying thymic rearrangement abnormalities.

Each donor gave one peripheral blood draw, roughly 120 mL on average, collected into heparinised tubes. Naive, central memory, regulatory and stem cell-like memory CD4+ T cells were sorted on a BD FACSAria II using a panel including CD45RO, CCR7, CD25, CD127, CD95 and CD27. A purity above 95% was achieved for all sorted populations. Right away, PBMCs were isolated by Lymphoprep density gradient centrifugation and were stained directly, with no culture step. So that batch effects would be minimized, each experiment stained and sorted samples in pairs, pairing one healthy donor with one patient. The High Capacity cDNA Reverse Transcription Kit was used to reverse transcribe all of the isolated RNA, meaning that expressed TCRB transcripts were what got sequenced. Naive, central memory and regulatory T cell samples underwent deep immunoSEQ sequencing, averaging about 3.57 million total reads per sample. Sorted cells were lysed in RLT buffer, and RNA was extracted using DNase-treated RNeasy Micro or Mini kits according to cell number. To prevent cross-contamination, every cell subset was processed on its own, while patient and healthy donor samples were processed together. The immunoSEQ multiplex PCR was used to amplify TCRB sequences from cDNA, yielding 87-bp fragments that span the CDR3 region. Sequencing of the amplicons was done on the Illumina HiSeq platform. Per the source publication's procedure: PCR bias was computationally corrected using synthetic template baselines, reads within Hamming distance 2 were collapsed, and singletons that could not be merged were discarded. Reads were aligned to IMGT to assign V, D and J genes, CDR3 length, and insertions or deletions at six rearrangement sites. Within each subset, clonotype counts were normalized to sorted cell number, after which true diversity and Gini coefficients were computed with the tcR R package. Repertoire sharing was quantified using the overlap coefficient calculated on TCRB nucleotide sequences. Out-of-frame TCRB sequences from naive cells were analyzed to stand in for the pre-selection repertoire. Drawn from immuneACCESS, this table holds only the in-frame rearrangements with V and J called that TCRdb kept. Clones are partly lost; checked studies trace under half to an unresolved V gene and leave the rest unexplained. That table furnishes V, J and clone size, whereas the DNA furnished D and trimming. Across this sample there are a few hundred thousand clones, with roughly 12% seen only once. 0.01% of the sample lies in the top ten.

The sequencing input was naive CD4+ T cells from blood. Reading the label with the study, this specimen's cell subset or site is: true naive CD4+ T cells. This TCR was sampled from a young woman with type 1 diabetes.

Here is the DNA: TGCAGCGTTGACGGAGCTACTGAAGCTTTCTTT. This sequence encodes CSVDGATEAFF. The receptor chain draws on TRBV29-1 and TRBJ1-1, with the D gene not confidently named. CDR1 SQVTM and CDR2 ANQGSEA are derived from the germline V gene. The CDR3 measures 11 amino acids from cysteine to phenylalanine. The retained sequence is limited to the CDR3, 33 bases, with the frame set at the first base. V is pared back by 3 bases and J by 5 bases, with 7 bases lying between the germline termini.